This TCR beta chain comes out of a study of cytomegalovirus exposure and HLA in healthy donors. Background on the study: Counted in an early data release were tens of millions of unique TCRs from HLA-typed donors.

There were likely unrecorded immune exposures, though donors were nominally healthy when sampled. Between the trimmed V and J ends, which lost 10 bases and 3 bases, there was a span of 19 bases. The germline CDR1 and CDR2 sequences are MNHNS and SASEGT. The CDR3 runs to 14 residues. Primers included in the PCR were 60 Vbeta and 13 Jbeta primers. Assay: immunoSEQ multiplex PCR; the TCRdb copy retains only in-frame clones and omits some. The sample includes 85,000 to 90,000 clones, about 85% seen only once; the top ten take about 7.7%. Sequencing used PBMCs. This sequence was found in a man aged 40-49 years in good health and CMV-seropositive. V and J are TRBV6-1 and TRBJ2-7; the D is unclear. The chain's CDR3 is CATRETQLGYEQYF. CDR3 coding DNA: TGTGCCACCAGAGAAACACAGCTGGGCTACGAGCAGTACTTC.